This T cell receptor beta chain derives from a study of blood T cell repertoires in COVID-19. Overall study: The United States, Italy and Spain provided the acute and convalescent COVID-19 samples. The cDNA or gDNA used as material had been derived from T cells, B-cell-depleted T cells, or PBMCs.

Assay used: immunoSEQ multiplex PCR; TCRdb lists only in-frame clones, some missing. This repertoire shows 250,000 to 350,000 clones, roughly 88% found once; its top ten account for 3% to 4%. Germline CDR1 and CDR2: SGHRS and YFSETQ. With 4 bases clipped from V and 3 bases from J, the junction kept 9 bases outside the gene matches. The CDR3 spans 16 residues. The receptor's source is a woman aged 50 to 60 with active or convalescent COVID-19. V usage is TRBV5-1 and J usage is TRBJ2-7; 11 bases are shared with TRBD1. The sequenced material came from peripheral blood. CDR3 nucleotide sequence: TGCGCCAGCAGCGGGACAGGGGGATCGGGATTCTACGAGCAGTACTTC. Amino acids: CASSGTGGSGFYEQYF.